These 30 T cell receptor beta chains were sequenced from one sample in a study of cytomegalovirus exposure and HLA in healthy donors. Data came from immunoSEQ multiplex PCR; TCRdb stores just in-frame clones and leaves some out. There are about 130,000 clones in the sample; about 88% occur only once, and roughly 9.3% lies in the top ten. The sequenced sample was PBMCs. Receptor source: a woman aged 18 to 35 in good health and CMV-seropositive.

The V and J genes are TRBV4-1 and TRBJ2-2; maybe TRBD2 (6 bases). Germline V gene sequence: CDR1 MGHRA, CDR2 YSYEKL. This CDR3 has 16 residues. Trimming shortened V by 5 bases and J by 6 bases, and 19 bases separated the two germline ends. CDR3: CASSTDPTSRPGELFF. CDR3 bases: TGCGCCAGCAGCACAGACCCTACTAGCCGGCCCGGGGAGCTGTTTTTT.

The table lists this clone with a count of one. The chain carries TRBV25-1 and TRBJ1-2; the match to TRBD1 covers 8 bases. In germline, CDR1 is MGHDK, CDR2 SYGVNS. The CDR3 contains 13 residues. J lost 8 bases, V lost 6 bases, and 8 bases had no gene match. The CDR3 region is CASSPRGPGGYTF. The CDR3 region has the DNA TGTGCCAGCAGCCCCAGGGGGCCTGGGGGCTACACCTTC.

The chain couples TRBV19 to TRBJ2-3; TRBD2 agrees at 11 bases. CDR1 and CDR2 (germline): LNHDA, SQIVND (reference sequence). The V gene end was trimmed by 6 bases and the J gene end by 5 bases; junction bases not matched to a gene: 7. This CDR3 has 15 residues. The chain's CDR3 is CASSTGGLAGDTQYF. CDR3 DNA: TGTGCCAGTAGCACCGGAGGACTAGCGGGAGATACGCAGTATTTT. Using reference TRBV19 and TRBJ2-3 for the parts outside the CDR3, the full variable domain is DGGITQSPKYLFRKEGQNVTLSCEQNLNHDAMYWYRQDPGQGLRLIYYSQIVNDFQKGDIAEGYSVSREKKESFPLTVTSAQKNPTAFYLCASSTGGLAGDTQYFGPGTRLTVL.

Details on this clone: The junction shows a germline mismatch at one end, possibly a read error. The rearrangement links TRBV6-6 to TRBJ1-5; D may be TRBD1 (5 bases). Germline V CDR1 and CDR2: MNHNY, SVGAGI (reference sequence). This CDR3 has 15 amino acids. The CDR3 sequence is CASSLQMQGKQPQHF. The CDR3 DNA is TGTGCCAGCAGTTTACAGATGCAGGGCAAGCAGCCCCAGCATTTT.

The chain couples TRBV6-1 to TRBJ1-6, with unresolved D. V shed 6 bases and J shed 4 bases, with 7 bases lying between them. The CDR3 totals 13 residues. In germline, CDR1 is MNHNS, CDR2 SASEGT. This CDR3 is CASRGGYNSPLHF. The DNA of the CDR3 is TGTGCCAGCAGAGGCGGGTATAATTCACCCCTCCACTTT.

V usage is TRBV9 and J usage is TRBJ2-1; D might be TRBD2 (6 bases). Germline V gene data show CDR1 as SGDLS and CDR2 as YYNGEE. Trimming shortened V by 0 bases and J by 8 bases, and 18 bases separated the two germline ends. CDR3 length: 16 residues. The CDR3 loop is CASSVEEGGARDEQFF. For the CDR3, the DNA is TGTGCCAGCAGCGTAGAGGAGGGAGGAGCTAGGGATGAGCAGTTCTTC. The complete variable domain, with remaining parts taken from reference TRBV9 and TRBJ2-1, reads DSGVTQTPKHLITATGQRVTLRCSPRSGDLSVYWYQQSLDQGLQFLIQYYNGEERAKGNILERFSAQQFPDLHSELNLSSLELGDSALYFCASSVEEGGARDEQFFGPGTRLTVL.

The rearrangement joins TRBV5-4 to TRBJ2-7, with D tentatively TRBD2 (6 bases). The V and J ends lost 2 bases and 0 bases respectively, with 6 bases between them. Germline V gives CDR1 SGHNT, CDR2 YYREEE (reference sequence). CDR3 length equals 13 residues. CDR3: CASSLAGSYEQYF. For the CDR3, the DNA is TGTGCCAGCAGCTTAGCGGGCTCCTACGAGCAGTACTTC.

The chain couples TRBV19 to TRBJ1-6; a possible D gene is TRBD1 (5 bases). CDR3 length: 13 amino acids. Germline CDR1 and CDR2: LNHDA and SQIVND (reference sequence). The V end was cut by 10 bases, the J end by 10 bases, with 17 bases between. CDR3 in DNA: TGTGCCATCCCCTGGGGGGGTCGATCACCCCTCCACTTT. This gives the protein CAIPWGGRSPLHF.

Details on this clone: An end of the junction does not agree with germline; a read error may underlie this. V gene TRBV2 combines with J gene TRBJ1-3; 7 positions agree with TRBD1. This CDR3 has 14 residues. Germline V gene data show CDR1 as SNHLY and CDR2 as FYNNEI. This chain's CDR3 is CASREDRAGNTIYF. CDR3 sequence (DNA): TGTGCCAGCAGGGAAGACAGGGCGGGAAACACCATATATTTT.

This sequence joins TRBV6-1 and TRBJ1-4, with no clear D. Germline V gene data show CDR1 as MNHNS and CDR2 as SASEGT. V lost 1 base, J lost 6 bases, and 15 bases lay in between. The CDR3 runs to 16 residues. Here the CDR3 DNA reads TGTGCCAGCAGTGAAGGGCCCCGGGCGGGTTATGAAAAACTGTTTTTT. It codes for CASSEGPRAGYEKLFF.

V and J are TRBV27 and TRBJ2-3; 9 bases line up with TRBD2. Germline assignment: CDR1 MNHEY and CDR2 SMNVEV (reference sequence). Germline trimming cut 5 bases from V and 5 bases from J; bases unmatched to any gene: 8. The CDR3 is made up of 15 amino acids. CDR3 in DNA: TGTGCCAGCAGTGGGCTAGCGGGGAATGAAGATACGCAGTATTTT. It yields the protein CASSGLAGNEDTQYF.

The chain has TRBV4-1 and TRBJ1-4; 9 bases fit TRBD1. The length of the CDR3 is 19 residues. Germline loops: CDR1 MGHRA, CDR2 YSYEKL. With 4 bases clipped from V and 0 bases from J, the junction kept 12 bases outside the gene matches. CDR3 region: CASSLKGWDRAATNEKLFF. DNA of the CDR3: TGCGCCAGCAGCCTTAAGGGATGGGACAGGGCTGCAACTAATGAAAAACTGTTTTTT.

V gene TRBV6-4 combines with J gene TRBJ1-6, with unresolved D. Germline loops: CDR1 MRHNA, CDR2 SNTAGT. The CDR3 sequence is 14 residues long. The ends were cut back, 8 bases at V and 7 bases at J, with 15 bases in the middle. The CDR3 DNA follows: TGTGCCAGCGCTAAGGGAAGCGGAAATTCACCCCTCCACTTT. Amino acids: CASAKGSGNSPLHF.

The chain has TRBV4-3 and TRBJ2-1; D is uncertain. The germline V gene encodes CDR1 LGHNA and CDR2 YSLEER. The V end was cut by 1 base, the J end by 6 bases, with 10 bases between. The CDR3 consists of 14 residues. The CDR3 DNA reads TGCGCCAGCAGCCAAGTTTCCTCCGGCAATGAGCAGTTCTTC. Residues: CASSQVSSGNEQFF.

The chain employs TRBV18 and TRBJ1-3; maybe TRBD1 (5 bases). Germline V gene lookup returns CDR1 KGHSH and CDR2 LQKENI. With 6 bases removed from V and 4 bases from J, the gap between germline ends came to 7 bases. This CDR3 is built from 12 residues. CDR3 residues: CASSDRGNTIYF. CDR3 bases: TGTGCCAGCTCCGACAGAGGAAACACCATATATTTT. The variable domain in full, completed from reference TRBV18 and TRBJ1-3, reads NAGVMQNPRHLVRRRGQEARLRCSPMKGHSHVYWYRQLPEEGLKFMVYLQKENIIDESGMPKERFSAEFPKEGPSILRIQQVVRGDSAAYFCASSDRGNTIYFGEGSWLTVV.

As for this clone: A read error may produce the germline difference seen at one junction end. The chain joins TRBV5-1 to TRBJ1-1; no definite D call. The CDR3 runs 13 residues. CDR1 and CDR2 (germline): SGHRS, YFSETQ. CDR3: CASSREASTETFF. DNA for the CDR3: TGCGCCAGCAGCCGGGAGGCTAGCACTGAAACTTTCTTT. The full variable domain, with the rest looked up from reference TRBV5-1 and TRBJ1-1, is KAGVTQTPRYLIKTRGQQVTLSCSPISGHRSVSWYQQTPGQGLQFLFEYFSETQRNKGNFPGRFSGRQFSNSRSEMNVSTLELGDSALYLCASSREASTETFFGQGTRLTVV.

The chain employs TRBV7-2 and TRBJ2-7; a possible D gene is TRBD1 (6 bases). The CDR3 spans 13 residues. V was trimmed by 3 bases and J by 6 bases, leaving 12 bases between them. Germline V CDR1 and CDR2: SGHTA, FQGNSA. The CDR3 DNA reads as TGTGCCAGCAGCTTTTTCGAAGGGGGCGAGCAGTACTTC. Translation gives CASSFFEGGEQYF.

This chain connects TRBV14 to TRBJ1-2; 7 bases line up with TRBD1. The germline gives CDR1 SGHDN, CDR2 FVKESK. J lost 0 bases, V lost 0 bases, and 13 bases had no gene match. The CDR3 sequence is 19 residues long. CDR3 region: CASSQEGLGTAESNYGYTF. Here the CDR3 DNA reads TGTGCCAGCAGCCAAGAGGGCTTAGGGACAGCCGAATCTAACTATGGCTACACCTTC. Full variable domain (rest looked up from reference TRBV14 and TRBJ1-2): EAGVTQFPSHSVIEKGQTVTLRCDPISGHDNLYWYRRVMGKEIKFLLHFVKESKQDESGMPNNRFLAERTGGTYSTLKVQPAELEDSGVYFCASSQEGLGTAESNYGYTFGSGTRLTVV.

This clone was seen just once. The J gene is TRBJ2-3, the V gene TRBV6-5; TRBD2 might be the D (6 bases). Trimming took 0 bases from V and 5 from J, leaving 12 bases between them. There are 15 residues in the CDR3. Germline lookup yields CDR1 MNHEY and CDR2 SVGAGI. Here the CDR3 DNA reads TGTGCCAGCAGTTACTCGGGCGGGGCGGTAGATACGCAGTATTTT. Translated, it gives CASSYSGGAVDTQYF.

A single count supports this clone. V gene TRBV7-9 combines with J gene TRBJ2-1; 7 bases align to TRBD1. This CDR3 spans 15 amino acids. V was clipped by 5 bases and J by 7 bases; unmatched bases: 11. In germline, CDR1 is SEHNR, CDR2 FQNEAQ (reference sequence). DNA for the CDR3: TGTGCCAGCAGCGGATGGGACAGCTTTCCTAATGAGCAGTTCTTC. Encoded protein: CASSGWDSFPNEQFF.

V and J are TRBV9 and TRBJ1-2, with 9 bases fitting TRBD1. V lost 3 bases to trimming and J lost 8 bases; unmatched junction nucleotides: 8. CDR1 is SGDLS and CDR2 is YYNGEE in the germline V gene. The CDR3 runs to 14 residues. The CDR3 nucleotides are TGTGCCAGCAGCGCGGTACAGGGGGCTGAAGGCTACACCTTC. It encodes CASSAVQGAEGYTF.

The chain recombines TRBV15 with TRBJ1-3, with 7 bases fitting TRBD1. CDR1 and CDR2 from the germline V gene are LNHNV and YYDKDF (reference sequence). The V gene end was trimmed by 0 bases and the J gene end by 0 bases; junction bases not matched to a gene: 2. The CDR3 is 16 amino acids. CDR3 sequence (DNA): TGTGCCACCAGCAGAGAAGGGGGCAACTCTGGAAACACCATATATTTT. Protein product: CATSREGGNSGNTIYF.

The chain uses TRBV13 and TRBJ1-2; D may be TRBD1 (6 bases). Germline loops: CDR1 PRHDT, CDR2 FYEKMQ (reference sequence). The CDR3 length is 14 residues. The V gene lost 4 bases and the J gene lost 8 bases, with 17 bases spanning the gap. The CDR3 coding sequence is TGTGCCAGCAGCTCCCGGACAGCTGCGCAGGGCTACACCTTC. It specifies CASSSRTAAQGYTF.

This chain connects TRBV6-1 to TRBJ2-3; D remains ambiguous. Per the germline V gene, CDR1 is MNHNS and CDR2 is SASEGT. V was pared by 1 base and J by 2 bases, with 7 bases between. This CDR3 has 14 amino acids. The CDR3 nucleotides read TGTGCCAGCAGTGAAGGTGGGCTCACAGATACGCAGTATTTT. Residues: CASSEGGLTDTQYF.

This chain connects TRBV28 to TRBJ1-1; D might be TRBD1 (6 bases). Trimming cost V 1 base and J 4 bases, with 16 bases left between them. The CDR3 has 16 amino acids. CDR1 is MDHEN, CDR2 SYDVKM, per germline. The CDR3 loop reads CASSLYSQGPGTEAFF. CDR3 nucleotide sequence: TGTGCCAGCAGTTTATATTCACAGGGTCCGGGCACTGAAGCTTTCTTT.

CDR3 region: CASSPGQLNSPLHF. The CDR3 DNA sequence: TGTGCCAGCAGTCCCGGACAGTTAAATTCACCCCTCCACTTT. J is TRBJ1-6 and V is TRBV28; D perhaps matches TRBD1 (6 bases). This CDR3 has 14 amino acids. V lost 5 bases, J lost 7 bases, and 12 bases lay in between. The germline V gene encodes CDR1 MDHEN and CDR2 SYDVKM.

This clone was seen more than once but under ten times. V usage is TRBV4-1 and J usage is TRBJ1-4; perhaps TRBD1 as D (5 bases). Germline CDR1 and CDR2: MGHRA and YSYEKL. The CDR3 extends over 14 amino acids. V was clipped by 1 base and J by 4 bases, with 7 bases between them. This chain's CDR3 is CASSQVRGNEKLFF. CDR3 nucleotides: TGCGCCAGCAGCCAAGTAAGGGGTAATGAAAAACTGTTTTTT.

A single count supports this clone. The rearrangement joins TRBV18 to TRBJ2-7; D call uncertain. CDR3 length: 15 amino acids. Looked up from germline, CDR1 is KGHSH and CDR2 is LQKENI. Trimming stripped 1 base from V and 3 bases from J, with 13 bases between. The CDR3 spells CASSPRFGIFYEQYF. In DNA form, the CDR3 reads TGTGCCAGCTCACCACGTTTCGGTATCTTCTACGAGCAGTACTTC. Combining the CDR3 with reference TRBV18 and TRBJ2-7 gives the whole variable domain NAGVMQNPRHLVRRRGQEARLRCSPMKGHSHVYWYRQLPEEGLKFMVYLQKENIIDESGMPKERFSAEFPKEGPSILRIQQVVRGDSAAYFCASSPRFGIFYEQYFGPGTRLTVT.

This chain joins TRBV7-8 and TRBJ2-2, with 12 positions matching TRBD2. The CDR3 sequence is 19 residues long. Per the germline V gene, CDR1 is SGHVS and CDR2 is FQNEAQ. After removal of 0 bases from V and 1 base from J, the junction contained 6 bases not matched to a gene. The CDR3 DNA sequence: TGTGCCAGCAGCTTAGCCCGACTAGCGGGGGCTATGAACACCGGGGAGCTGTTTTTT. It specifies CASSLARLAGAMNTGELFF.

The genes are TRBV9 and TRBJ2-1; 13 bases line up with TRBD2. CDR3 length: 15 residues. Trimming took 2 bases from V and 12 from J; bases not matched to a gene: 8. Germline V gives CDR1 SGDLS, CDR2 YYNGEE. CDR3 in amino acids: CASSVSGTSGAGQFF. The CDR3 DNA reads as TGTGCCAGCAGCGTCTCGGGGACTAGCGGGGCTGGGCAGTTCTTC.